The T cell receptor (beta chain) under discussion was sequenced for a study of glioma-infiltrating T cells. Findings and limits, study-wide: CDR3 overlap between tissue and blood was very small. Non-neoplastic patients had below-expected tissue-blood divergence, while all gliomas exceeded expectation.

A total of 13 residues make up the CDR3, ends included. Germline V CDR1 and CDR2: LNHDA, SQIVND (reference sequence). TCR alpha and beta CDR3 regions were amplified from RNA using iRepertoire nested multiplex PCR. Tissue mRNA or PBMC total RNA, 100-400 ng, went into one-step reverse transcription and amplification. TCRdb reprocessed the multiplex PCR reads via MiXCR and lists one record per CDR3 protein. The sample gives more than 85,000 distinct CDR3 sequences, 20% to 30% of which show up once; 35% is in the top ten. As to this clonotype: Its specificity is not known. No conserved phenylalanine or tryptophan is present at the end of the CDR3, so a read error is the likely explanation. It is unclear where the CDR3 begins or ends on the DNA, so no DNA is shown, and the CDR3 is as TCRdb lists it.

The rearrangement uses TRBV19 and TRBJ1-2. Sequenced input: glioma tissue, nonneoplastic brain tissue, or PBMCs (not recorded which). This TCR derives from a human donor with low-grade glioma or glioblastoma, undergoing nonglioma brain surgery, or in good health (not recorded which). CDR3 protein: CASSISPAYGYAL.